This T cell receptor beta chain was sequenced for a study of cytomegalovirus exposure and HLA in healthy donors. General study points: Clonal expansion, a later analysis showed, was greater in HLA-associated TCR beta chains than in equally common others. The authors confirmed in vitro that three CMV-associated chains were specific for CMV antigens. With later analysis, a missense DCLRE1C variant became linked to TCR beta V- and J-gene trimming.

Points on this clone: Its cognate antigen is unknown.

The PCR employed 60 Vbeta primers together with 13 Jbeta primers. Using immunoSEQ multiplex PCR, the repertoire was profiled, and TCRdb retains in-frame clones only, with some absent. The table has some 95,000 clones, about four fifths seen once. The sequencing sample was made of PBMCs. This receptor was identified in a woman between 35 and 50 years old in good health and CMV-seropositive.

The CDR3 reads CASSLAGSGTYEQYF. The CDR3 DNA reads as TGTGCCAGCAGTTTAGCCGGTAGCGGAACCTACGAGCAGTACTTC. The genes are TRBV28 and TRBJ2-7, with a tentative D call TRBD2 (6 bases). This CDR3 comprises 15 residues. Per the germline V gene, CDR1 is MDHEN and CDR2 is SYDVKM. V lost 2 bases to trimming and J lost 2 bases, with 13 bases between them.